The 14 T cell receptor beta chains presented below share a single source sample, sequenced in a study of T cells in Graves' hyperthyroidism and ophthalmopathy. Template material for amplifying TCR beta CDR3 regions consisted of RNA transcripts. HTBI primers were used for first-round RT-PCR of the TCR CDR3. From the multiplex PCR reads, TCRdb called clonotypes with MiXCR, one entry per CDR3 protein. The data contain some 400,000 distinct CDR3 sequences, roughly 19% of them singletons. Specimen: blood. These receptors were obtained from a woman between 18 and 29 years old with Graves' hyperthyroidism.

The chain couples TRBV11-1 to TRBJ2-7; 10 bases match TRBD2. Germline CDR1 SGHAT, CDR2 FQDESV (reference sequence). J was trimmed by 5 bases and V by 4 bases; bases with no gene match: 5. The CDR3 runs to 14 residues. CDR3 bases: TGTGCCAGCAGCTCCGGACTAGCGGTACACGAGCAGTACTTC. Protein: CASSSGLAVHEQYF.

This clonotype was detected many times. This chain connects TRBV3-1 to TRBJ1-1; D is perhaps TRBD1 (6 bases). Between the trimmed V and J ends, which lost 4 bases and 8 bases, there was a span of 14 bases. The germline V gene encodes CDR1 LGHDT and CDR2 YNNKEL (reference sequence). The CDR3 covers 13 residues. CDR3 residues: CASSPTQGGEAFF. The CDR3 DNA sequence: TGTGCCAGCAGCCCCACACAGGGAGGGGAAGCTTTCTTT.

The J gene is TRBJ2-5, the V gene TRBV7-3, with TRBD2 matching over 8 bases. There are 14 residues in the CDR3. The germline CDR1 and CDR2 sequences are SGHTA and FQGTGA. Losses at the gene ends were 4 bases for V and 4 bases for J; bases not matched to a gene: 5. The CDR3 bases are TGTGCCAGCAGCTCGGGGGGGACGCGAGAGACCCAGTACTTC. Translating gives CASSSGGTRETQYF.

The rearrangement links TRBV20-1 to TRBJ2-7; D remains unclear. Trimming cost V 2 bases and J 1 base, with 9 bases left between them. The CDR3 runs 13 residues. Germline lookup yields CDR1 DFQATT and CDR2 SNEGSKA (reference sequence). The CDR3 region has the DNA TGCAGTGCTAGAATAGCCACATCCTACGAGCAGTACTTC. As protein: CSARIATSYEQYF.

This clonotype was observed many times. The chain couples TRBV12-3 or TRBV12-4 to TRBJ1-3, with TRBD1 matching 10 bases. J was trimmed by 5 bases and V by 5 bases; bases with no gene match: 9. The CDR3 covers 16 residues. The CDR3 spells CASSVTGGASRNTIYF. The CDR3 DNA is TGTGCCAGCAGTGTGACAGGGGGCGCTTCCAGAAACACCATATATTTT.

This clonotype showed up many times. The chain recombines TRBV30 with TRBJ2-5; D possibly matches TRBD1 or TRBD2 (5 bases each). The V end was cut by 3 bases, the J end by 5 bases, with 16 bases between. This CDR3 spans 14 amino acids. CDR1 is GTSNPN and CDR2 is SVGIG in the germline V gene (reference sequence). This chain's CDR3 is CAWSATGPFETQYF. The DNA of the CDR3 is TGTGCCTGGAGCGCAACGGGGCCTTTCGAGACCCAGTACTTC.

This clonotype was found many times. The rearrangement uses TRBV10-1 and TRBJ2-7, with 11 bases aligning to TRBD2. There are 15 residues in the CDR3. Germline trimming cut 6 bases from V and 6 bases from J; bases unmatched to any gene: 10. The V gene's germline CDR1 is WNHNN and CDR2 SYGVQD (reference sequence). CDR3 DNA sequence: TGCGCCAGCAGCCCGAGCCTAGCGGGGGGCGGCGAGCAGTACTTC. It yields the protein CASSPSLAGGGEQYF.

This clonotype was seen many times. The chain recombines TRBV11-2 with TRBJ2-2; D remains unclear. The CDR3 length is 11 residues. Germline V gene sequence: CDR1 SGHAT, CDR2 FQNNGV. Trimming removed 5 bases at V and 10 bases at J, with 8 bases between. CDR3 in amino acids: CASSHVEELFF. Written as DNA, the CDR3 is TGTGCCAGCAGCCACGTAGAGGAGCTGTTTTTT.

This clonotype was seen repeatedly, ten times or more. The chain has TRBV20-1 and TRBJ2-7; 8 bases fit TRBD2. The CDR3 consists of 15 residues. From germline, CDR1 is DFQATT and CDR2 SNEGSKA (reference sequence). V shed 3 bases and J 7 bases; nucleotides not matched to a gene: 14. The CDR3 DNA follows: TGCAGTGCTAGTCTGGGGGAGCGGGGGTCCGGGGAGCAGTACTTC. It is translated as CSASLGERGSGEQYF.

As to this clonotype: A much larger clone differs from this one at a single base, so this may be a read error. This chain joins TRBV6-1 and TRBJ1-1, with a weak D call TRBD1 (6 bases). Germline V lookup: CDR1 MNHNS, CDR2 SASEGT. This CDR3 is 12 amino acids long. In DNA form, the CDR3 reads TGTGCCAGCAGGGGAGACAGGTTCGAAGCTGTCTTT. Protein product: CASRGDRFEAVF.

The rearrangement joins TRBV6-1 to TRBJ1-2; no clear D gene. Trimming removed 7 bases at V and 0 bases at J, with 9 bases between. CDR3 length: 13 amino acids. CDR1 and CDR2 (germline): MNHNS, SASEGT. The CDR3 is CASTSEPNYGYTF. In DNA, the CDR3 is TGTGCCAGCACGTCAGAGCCTAACTATGGCTACACCTTC.

The rearrangement joins TRBV18 to TRBJ1-3; D not resolved. This CDR3 spans 16 amino acids. Trimming removed 0 bases from V and 4 bases from J, with 13 bases in between. Germline CDR1 and CDR2: KGHSH and LQKENI. CDR3: CASSPPGSSRGNTIYF. The CDR3 coding sequence is TGTGCCAGCTCACCACCCGGGTCTTCCAGGGGAAACACCATATATTTT.

On this clonotype: A much more abundant neighbour one base away suggests this may be a read error. This chain uses TRBV29-1 with TRBJ1-1; D possibly corresponds to TRBD1 (6 bases). Germline V lookup: CDR1 SQVTM, CDR2 ANQGSEA. The CDR3 runs to 15 residues. CDR3: CSVEDPAGVDTEACF. The CDR3 DNA sequence: TGCAGCGTTGAAGATCCCGCAGGGGTGGACACTGAAGCTTGCTTT.

The CDR3 region is CASSFWQGNSPLHF. The CDR3, as DNA: TGTGCCAGCAGTTTCTGGCAGGGGAATTCACCCCTCCACTTT. This rearrangement joins TRBV27 to TRBJ1-6; D possibly corresponds to TRBD1 (6 bases). This CDR3 contains 14 residues. CDR1 MNHEY and CDR2 SMNVEV come from the germline V gene (reference sequence). The germline V and J ends were trimmed by 3 bases and 7 bases, with 10 bases remaining between them.